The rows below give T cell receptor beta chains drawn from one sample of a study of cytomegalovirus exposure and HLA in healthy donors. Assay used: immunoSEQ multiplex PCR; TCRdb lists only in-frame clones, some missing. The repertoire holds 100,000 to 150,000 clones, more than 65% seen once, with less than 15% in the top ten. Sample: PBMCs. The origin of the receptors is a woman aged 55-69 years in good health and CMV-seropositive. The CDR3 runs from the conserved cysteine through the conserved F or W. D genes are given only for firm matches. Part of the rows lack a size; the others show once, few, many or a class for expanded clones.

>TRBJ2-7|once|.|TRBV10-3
CAISEEGEGRYEQYF
TGTGCCATCAGCGAGGAGGGGGAGGGCCGTTACGAGCAGTACTTC
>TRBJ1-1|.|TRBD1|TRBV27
CASSEPPGQLNTEAFF
TGTGCCAGCAGTGAACCGCCGGGACAGCTGAACACTGAAGCTTTCTTT
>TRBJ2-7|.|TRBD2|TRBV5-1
CASSPGLAGSISEQYF
TGCGCCAGCAGCCCCGGACTAGCGGGATCGATCTCCGAGCAGTACTTC
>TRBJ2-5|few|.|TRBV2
CASSEGEGPPGDF
TGTGCCAGCAGTGAAGGGGAGGGACCCCCAGGGGACTTC
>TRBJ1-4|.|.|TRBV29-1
CSAWTDNEKLFF
TGCAGCGCCTGGACAGATAATGAAAAACTGTTTTTT
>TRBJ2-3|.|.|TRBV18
CASSPISGSTDTQYF
TGTGCCAGCTCACCAATAAGCGGGAGCACAGATACGCAGTATTTT
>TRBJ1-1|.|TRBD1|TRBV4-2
CASSQERFAGGNPEAFF
TGTGCCAGCAGCCAAGAAAGGTTCGCAGGGGGCAATCCGGAAGCTTTCTTT
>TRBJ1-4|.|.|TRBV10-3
CAISESQAGGNEKLFF
TGTGCCATCAGTGAGTCACAGGCCGGGGGTAATGAAAAACTGTTTTTT
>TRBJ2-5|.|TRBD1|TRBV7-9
CASSPGQGMETQYF
TGTGCCAGCAGCCCAGGACAGGGGATGGAGACCCAGTACTTC
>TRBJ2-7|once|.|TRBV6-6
CASSRGDSFPYEQYF
TGTGCCAGCAGTCGGGGTGATAGCTTCCCTTACGAGCAGTACTTC
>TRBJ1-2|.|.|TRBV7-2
CASSPQQGGGGYTF
TGTGCCAGCAGCCCTCAACAGGGTGGGGGTGGCTACACCTTC
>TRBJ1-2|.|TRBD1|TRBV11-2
CASSFGTGSGYTF
TGTGCCAGCAGCTTCGGGACAGGGAGTGGCTACACCTTC
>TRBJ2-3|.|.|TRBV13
CASSSFGTGTDTQYF
TGTGCCAGCAGCTCTTTCGGCACAGGCACAGATACGCAGTATTTT
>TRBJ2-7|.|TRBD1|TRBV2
CASSERTGLSYEQYF
TGTGCCAGCAGTGAACGGACAGGGCTAAGTTACGAGCAGTACTTC
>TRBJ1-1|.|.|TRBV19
CASRRGSSTEAFF
TGTGCCAGTAGAAGAGGGTCGAGCACTGAAGCTTTCTTT
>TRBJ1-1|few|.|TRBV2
CARRRALNTEAFF
TGTGCCAGGCGGCGGGCCTTGAACACTGAAGCTTTCTTT
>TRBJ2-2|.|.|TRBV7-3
CASSGGYDGELFF
TGTGCCAGCAGTGGGGGCTACGACGGGGAGCTGTTTTTT
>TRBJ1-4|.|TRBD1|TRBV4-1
CASSPTGTGIEKLFF
TGCGCCAGCAGCCCTACCGGGACAGGGATTGAAAAACTGTTTTTT
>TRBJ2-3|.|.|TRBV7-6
CASSRSTDTQYF
TGTGCCAGCAGCCGGAGCACAGATACGCAGTATTTT
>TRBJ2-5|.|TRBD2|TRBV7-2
CASSLDITSGRVGETQYF
TGTGCCAGCAGCTTAGATATAACTAGCGGGAGGGTAGGAGAGACCCAGTACTTC
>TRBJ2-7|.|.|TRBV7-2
CASSPRTAEQYF
TGTGCCAGCAGCCCCCGGACAGCCGAGCAGTACTTC
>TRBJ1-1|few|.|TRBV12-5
CASGLGEKNTEAFF
TGTGCTAGTGGTTTGGGGGAGAAGAACACTGAAGCTTTCTTT
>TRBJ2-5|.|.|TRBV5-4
CASTTLSIASLLQETQYF
TGTGCCAGCACCACTCTAAGTATAGCCAGCCTCCTCCAAGAGACCCAGTACTTC
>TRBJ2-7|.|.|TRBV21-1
CASSKLLAGATPTYEQYF
TGTGCCAGCAGCAAATTACTAGCGGGGGCCACCCCTACCTACGAGCAGTACTTC
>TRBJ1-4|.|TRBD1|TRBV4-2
CASSQDPQGAEKLFF
TGTGCCAGCAGCCAAGATCCACAGGGGGCCGAAAAACTGTTTTTT
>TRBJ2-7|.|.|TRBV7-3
CASSLLGVGGRNEQYF
TGTGCCAGCAGCTTATTGGGTGTGGGTGGCAGGAACGAGCAGTACTTC
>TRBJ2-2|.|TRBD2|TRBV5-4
CASRNAGGPGAGELFF
TGTGCCAGCAGAAATGCGGGGGGGCCGGGGGCCGGGGAGCTGTTTTTT
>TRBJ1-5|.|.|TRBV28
CASSFRRQPQHF
TGTGCCAGCAGTTTCCGGCGGCAGCCCCAGCATTTT
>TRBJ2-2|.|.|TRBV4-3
CASSQETTGTGELFF
TGCGCCAGCAGCCAAGAGACAACAGGGACCGGGGAGCTGTTTTTT
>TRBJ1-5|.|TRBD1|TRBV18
CASSSDRGGSNQPQHF
TGTGCCAGCTCATCCGACAGGGGCGGGAGCAATCAGCCCCAGCATTTT
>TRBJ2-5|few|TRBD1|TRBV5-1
CASSKTGGYQETQYF
TGCGCCAGCTCGAAGACAGGGGGCTACCAAGAGACCCAGTACTTC
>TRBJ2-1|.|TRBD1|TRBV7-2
CASSLARQGAGEQFF
TGTGCCAGCAGCTTAGCGCGGCAGGGGGCTGGTGAGCAGTTCTTC
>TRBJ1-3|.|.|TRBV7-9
CASSLADRSSGNTIYF
TGTGCCAGCAGCTTAGCCGACAGAAGCTCTGGAAACACCATATATTTT
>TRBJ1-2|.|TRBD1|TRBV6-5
CASSYSQGALNGYTF
TGTGCCAGCAGTTACTCCCAGGGGGCGTTAAATGGCTACACCTTC
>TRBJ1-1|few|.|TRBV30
CAWRGRGTENTEAFF
TGTGCCTGGAGAGGACGGGGTACCGAGAACACTGAAGCTTTCTTT
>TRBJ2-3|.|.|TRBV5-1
CASSPGDPIRTDTQYF
TGCGCCAGCAGCCCGGGAGACCCGATTCGCACAGATACGCAGTATTTT
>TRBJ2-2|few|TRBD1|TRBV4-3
CASSQDWGTANTGELFF
TGCGCCAGCAGCCAAGATTGGGGGACAGCAAACACCGGGGAGCTGTTTTTT
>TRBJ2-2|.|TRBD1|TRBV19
CATQDRGQGTGELFF
TGTGCCACCCAGGACAGGGGGCAAGGCACCGGGGAGCTGTTTTTT
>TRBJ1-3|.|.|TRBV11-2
CASSHTGGSGNTIYF
TGTGCCAGCAGTCATACGGGGGGCTCTGGAAACACCATATATTTT
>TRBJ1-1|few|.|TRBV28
CASTRGGGSMNTEAFF
TGTGCCAGCACCCGTGGGGGGGGTTCCATGAACACTGAAGCTTTCTTT
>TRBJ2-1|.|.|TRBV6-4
CASSDEQGIGEQFF
TGTGCCAGCAGTGACGAACAGGGTATCGGTGAGCAGTTCTTC
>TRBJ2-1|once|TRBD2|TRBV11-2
CASSWGETSGIYNEQFF
TGTGCCAGCAGCTGGGGGGAGACTAGCGGGATATACAATGAGCAGTTCTTC
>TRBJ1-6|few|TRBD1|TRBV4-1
CASSQSDRGAYSPLHF
TGCGCCAGCAGCCAGTCGGACAGGGGGGCGTATTCACCCCTCCACTTT
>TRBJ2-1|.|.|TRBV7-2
CASSLARDEQFF
TGTGCCAGCAGCTTAGCGCGGGATGAGCAGTTCTTC
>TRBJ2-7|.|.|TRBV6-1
CASSPQGTSYEQYF
TGTGCCAGCAGTCCCCAGGGAACCTCCTACGAGCAGTACTTC
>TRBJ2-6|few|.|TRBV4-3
CASSQDGEASGANVLTF
TGCGCCAGCAGCCAAGATGGTGAAGCTTCTGGGGCCAACGTCCTGACTTTC
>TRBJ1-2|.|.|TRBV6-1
CASSEGLLANYGYTF
TGTGCCAGCAGTGAAGGACTGCTAGCTAACTATGGCTACACCTTC
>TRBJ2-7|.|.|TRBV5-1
CASSSPTSRTPPPF
TGCGCCAGCAGTAGTCCCACTAGCAGGACTCCCCCCCCTTTC
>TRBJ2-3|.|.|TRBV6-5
CASSYSGRTNTDTQYF
TGTGCCAGCAGTTACTCGGGGAGGACTAACACAGATACGCAGTATTTT
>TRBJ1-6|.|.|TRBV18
CASSPSGNSPLHF
TGTGCCAGCTCACCCTCCGGTAATTCACCCCTCCACTTT
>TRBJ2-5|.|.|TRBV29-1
CSVGIEQETQYF
TGCAGCGTTGGAATAGAACAAGAGACCCAGTACTTC
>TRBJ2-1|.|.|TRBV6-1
CASSGLAGSSYNEQFF
TGTGCCAGCAGTGGTTTGGCGGGGAGCTCCTACAATGAGCAGTTCTTC
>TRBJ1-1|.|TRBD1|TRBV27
CASSYRGQTEAFF
TGTGCCAGCAGTTACCGGGGACAGACTGAAGCTTTCTTT
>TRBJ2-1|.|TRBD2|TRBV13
CASSLSGGLPSLYNEQFF
TGTGCCAGCAGCTTAAGCGGGGGGCTCCCATCTTTGTACAATGAGCAGTTCTTC
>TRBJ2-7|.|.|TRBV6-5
CASSYSYRGEQYF
TGTGCCAGCAGTTACTCTTACCGAGGCGAGCAGTACTTC
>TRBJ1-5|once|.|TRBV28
CASSRAWGNQPQHF
TGTGCCAGCAGCAGGGCCTGGGGCAATCAGCCCCAGCATTTT
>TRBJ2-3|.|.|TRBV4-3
CASSQGAQGQDTQYF
TGCGCCAGCAGCCAAGGGGCTCAAGGACAAGATACGCAGTATTTT